Ten or more counts support the clone carrying this T cell receptor beta chain. The target antigen is unknown. The data belong to a study of regulatory T cells in long-lasting Graves disease. V was pared by 4 bases and J by 5 bases, with 7 bases of the junction left unmatched. CDR1 and CDR2 (germline): SNHLY, FYNNEI. The CDR3 is made up of 16 amino acids. Documented time point: newly diagnosed GD, antithyroid drugs for less than 3 months. There was RNA extracted from PBMCs, and the TCR library was made from it. Study-level points and caveats: Favored gene segments in persistent disease were TRBV28, TRBJ1-2 and TRBJ2-5. With approximately 2,800 shared public clonotypes, persistent patients exceeded new patients, who shared more than 900.

iRepertoire HTBI primers and Arm-PCR of CDR3 regions built TCR beta libraries. Per the study methods: Among the samples, around 58 TRBV and 14 to 15 TRBJ segments were identified. MiXCR, applied by TCRdb to the multiplex PCR reads, yields one record per CDR3 protein. The V and J calls were not made by the authors but by TCRdb's processing. The sample records approximately 400,000 distinct CDR3 sequences, about a sixth being singletons. The sequence came from a female donor with Graves disease. The gene calls are TRBV2 and TRBJ2-2, with 10 bases aligning to TRBD1. The material was peripheral blood mononuclear cells (PBMCs), obtained at new diagnosis, from a patient treated with antithyroid drugs. The CDR3 sequence: CASSGGTGEETGELFF. The DNA for the CDR3 is TGTGCCAGCAGTGGTGGGACAGGGGAAGAGACCGGGGAGCTGTTTTTT. Together with reference TRBV2 and TRBJ2-2, the CDR3 gives the full variable domain: EPEVTQTPSHQVTQMGQEVILRCVPISNHLYFYWYRQILGQKVEFLVSFYNNEISEKSEIFDDQFSVERPDGSNFTLKIRSTKLEDSAMYFCASSGGTGEETGELFFGEGSRLTVL.